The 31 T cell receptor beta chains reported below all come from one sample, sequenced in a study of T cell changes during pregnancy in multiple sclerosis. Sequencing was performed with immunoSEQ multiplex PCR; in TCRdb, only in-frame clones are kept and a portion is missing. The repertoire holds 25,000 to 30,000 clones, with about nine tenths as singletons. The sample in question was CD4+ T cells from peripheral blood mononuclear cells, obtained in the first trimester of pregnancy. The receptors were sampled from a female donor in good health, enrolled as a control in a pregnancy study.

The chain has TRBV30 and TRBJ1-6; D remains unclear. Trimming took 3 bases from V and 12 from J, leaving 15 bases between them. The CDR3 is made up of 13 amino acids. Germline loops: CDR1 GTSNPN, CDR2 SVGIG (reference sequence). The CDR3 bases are TGTGCCTGGAGCCACCGGGGTGAGGGACCCCTCCACTTT. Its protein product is CAWSHRGEGPLHF.

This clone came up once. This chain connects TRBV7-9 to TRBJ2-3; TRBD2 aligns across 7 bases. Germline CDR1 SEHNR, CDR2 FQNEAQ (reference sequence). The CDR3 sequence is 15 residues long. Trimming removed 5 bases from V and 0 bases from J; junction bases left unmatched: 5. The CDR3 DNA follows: TGTGCCAGCAGCCGCGGGGGATCTAGCACAGATACGCAGTATTTT. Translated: CASSRGGSSTDTQYF.

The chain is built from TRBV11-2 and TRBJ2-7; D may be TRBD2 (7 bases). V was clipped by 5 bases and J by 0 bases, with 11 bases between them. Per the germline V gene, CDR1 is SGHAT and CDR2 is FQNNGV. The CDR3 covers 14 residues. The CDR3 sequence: CASSRGALSYEQYF. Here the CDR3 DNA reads TGTGCCAGCAGCCGGGGGGCCCTCTCCTACGAGCAGTACTTC.

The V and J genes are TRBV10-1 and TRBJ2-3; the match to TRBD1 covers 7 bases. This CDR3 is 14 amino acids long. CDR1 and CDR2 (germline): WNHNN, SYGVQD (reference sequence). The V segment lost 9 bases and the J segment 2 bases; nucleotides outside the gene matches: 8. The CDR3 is CARTTGDPTDTQYF. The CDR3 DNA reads TGCGCCAGAACTACAGGGGATCCCACAGATACGCAGTATTTT.

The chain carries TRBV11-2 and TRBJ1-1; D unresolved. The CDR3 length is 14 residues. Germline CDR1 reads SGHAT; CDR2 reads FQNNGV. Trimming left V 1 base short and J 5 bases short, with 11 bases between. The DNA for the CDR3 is TGTGCCAGCAGCTTAGCGTCCCGAGGAACTGAAGCTTTCTTT. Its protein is CASSLASRGTEAFF.

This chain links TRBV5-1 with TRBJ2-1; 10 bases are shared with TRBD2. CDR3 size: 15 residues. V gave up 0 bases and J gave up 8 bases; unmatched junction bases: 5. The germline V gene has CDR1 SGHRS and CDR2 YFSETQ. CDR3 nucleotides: TGCGCCAGCAGCTTGGCGAGCGGGGGGGCGGATGAGCAGTTCTTC. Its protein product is CASSLASGGADEQFF.

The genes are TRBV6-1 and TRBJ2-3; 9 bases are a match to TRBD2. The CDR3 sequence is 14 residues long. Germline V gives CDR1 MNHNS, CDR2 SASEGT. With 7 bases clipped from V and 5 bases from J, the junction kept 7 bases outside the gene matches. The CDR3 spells CASTGGGGGDTQYF. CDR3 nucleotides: TGTGCCAGCACTGGGGGCGGGGGGGGAGATACGCAGTATTTT.

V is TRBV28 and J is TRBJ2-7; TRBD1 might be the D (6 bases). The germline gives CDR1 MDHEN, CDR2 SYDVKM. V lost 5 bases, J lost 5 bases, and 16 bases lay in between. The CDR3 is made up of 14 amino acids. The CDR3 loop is CASSLVQGTHEQYF. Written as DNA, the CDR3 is TGTGCCAGCAGTCTCGTACAGGGTACCCACGAGCAGTACTTC.

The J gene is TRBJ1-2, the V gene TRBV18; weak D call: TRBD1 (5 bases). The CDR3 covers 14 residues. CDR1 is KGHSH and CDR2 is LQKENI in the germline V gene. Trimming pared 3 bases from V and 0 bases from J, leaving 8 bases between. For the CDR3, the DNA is TGTGCCAGCTCACCGGGACTTTCTAACTATGGCTACACCTTC. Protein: CASSPGLSNYGYTF.

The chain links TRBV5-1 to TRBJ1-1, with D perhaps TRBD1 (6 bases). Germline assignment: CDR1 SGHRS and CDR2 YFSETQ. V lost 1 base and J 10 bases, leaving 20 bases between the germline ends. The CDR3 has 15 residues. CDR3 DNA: TGCGCCAGCAGCTTGAATCAAGGCGGGGGGCCGCGAGCTTTCTTT. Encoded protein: CASSLNQGGGPRAFF.

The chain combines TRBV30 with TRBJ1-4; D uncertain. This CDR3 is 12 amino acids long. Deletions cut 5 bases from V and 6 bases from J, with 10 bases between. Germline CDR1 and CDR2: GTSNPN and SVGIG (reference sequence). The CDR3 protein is CAWGGLDEKLFF. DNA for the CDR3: TGTGCCTGGGGAGGGCTGGATGAAAAACTGTTTTTT.

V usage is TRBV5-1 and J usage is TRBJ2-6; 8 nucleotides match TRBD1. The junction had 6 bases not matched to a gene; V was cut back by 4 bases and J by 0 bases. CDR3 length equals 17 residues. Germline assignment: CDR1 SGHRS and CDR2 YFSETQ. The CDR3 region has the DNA TGCGCCAGCAGCGAGGGACAGGTCGGCTCTGGGGCCAACGTCCTGACTTTC. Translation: CASSEGQVGSGANVLTF.

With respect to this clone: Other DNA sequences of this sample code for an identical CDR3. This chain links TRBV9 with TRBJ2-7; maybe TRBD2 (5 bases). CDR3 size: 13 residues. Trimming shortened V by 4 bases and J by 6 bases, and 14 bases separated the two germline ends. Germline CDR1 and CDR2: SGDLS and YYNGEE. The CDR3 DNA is TGTGCCAGCAGCTCGAAGACTGGGAGCGAGCAGTACTTC. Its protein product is CASSSKTGSEQYF.

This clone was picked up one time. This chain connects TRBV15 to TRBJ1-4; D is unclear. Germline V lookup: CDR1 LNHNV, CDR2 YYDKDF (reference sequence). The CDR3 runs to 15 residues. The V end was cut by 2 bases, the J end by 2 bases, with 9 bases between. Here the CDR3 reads CATSRRGNTNEKLFF. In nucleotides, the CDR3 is TGTGCCACCAGCAGACGAGGGAACACTAATGAAAAACTGTTTTTT.

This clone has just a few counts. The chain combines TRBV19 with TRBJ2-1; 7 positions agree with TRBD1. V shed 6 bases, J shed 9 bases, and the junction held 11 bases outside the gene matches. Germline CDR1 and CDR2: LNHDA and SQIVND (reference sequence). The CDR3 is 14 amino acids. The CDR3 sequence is CASRVGGGMGEQFF. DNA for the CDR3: TGTGCCAGTAGAGTAGGGGGCGGTATGGGTGAGCAGTTCTTC.

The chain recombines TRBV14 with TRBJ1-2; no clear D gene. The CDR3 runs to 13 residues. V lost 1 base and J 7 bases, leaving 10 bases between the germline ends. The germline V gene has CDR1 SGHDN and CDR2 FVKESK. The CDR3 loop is CASSQVESSGYTF. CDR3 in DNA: TGTGCCAGCAGCCAAGTTGAAAGTAGTGGCTACACCTTC.

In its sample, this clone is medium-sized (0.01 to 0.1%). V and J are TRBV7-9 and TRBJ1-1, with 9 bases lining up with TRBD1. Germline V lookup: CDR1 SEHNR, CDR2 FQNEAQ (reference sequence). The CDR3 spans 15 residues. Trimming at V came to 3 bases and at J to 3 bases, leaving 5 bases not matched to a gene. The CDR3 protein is CASSLGTGLDTEAFF. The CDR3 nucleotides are TGTGCCAGCAGCTTGGGGACAGGGCTCGACACTGAAGCTTTCTTT.

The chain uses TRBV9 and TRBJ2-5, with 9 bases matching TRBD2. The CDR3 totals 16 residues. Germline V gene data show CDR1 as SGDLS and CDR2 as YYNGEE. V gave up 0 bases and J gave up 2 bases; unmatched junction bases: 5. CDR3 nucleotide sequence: TGTGCCAGCAGCGTAGCAGCGGGAGGACCTCAAGAGACCCAGTACTTC. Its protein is CASSVAAGGPQETQYF.

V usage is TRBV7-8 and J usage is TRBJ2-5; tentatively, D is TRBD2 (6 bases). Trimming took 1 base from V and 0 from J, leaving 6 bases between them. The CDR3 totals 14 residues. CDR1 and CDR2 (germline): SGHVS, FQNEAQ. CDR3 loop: CASSLGTNQETQYF. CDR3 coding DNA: TGTGCCAGCAGCTTAGGGACTAACCAAGAGACCCAGTACTTC.

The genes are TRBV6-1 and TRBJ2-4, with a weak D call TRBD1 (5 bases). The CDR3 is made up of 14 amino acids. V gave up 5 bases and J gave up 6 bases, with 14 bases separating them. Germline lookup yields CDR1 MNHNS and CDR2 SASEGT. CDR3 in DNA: TGTGCCAGCAGTTTACATTCTCAGGGAAACATTCAGTACTTC. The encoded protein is CASSLHSQGNIQYF.

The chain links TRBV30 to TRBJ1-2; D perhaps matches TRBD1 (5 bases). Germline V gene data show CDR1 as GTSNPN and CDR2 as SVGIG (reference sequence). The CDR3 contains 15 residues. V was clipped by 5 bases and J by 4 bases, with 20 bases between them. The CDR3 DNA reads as TGTGCCTGGGAAGTGGGTCCCAGGGATGGCTATGGCTACACCTTC. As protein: CAWEVGPRDGYGYTF.

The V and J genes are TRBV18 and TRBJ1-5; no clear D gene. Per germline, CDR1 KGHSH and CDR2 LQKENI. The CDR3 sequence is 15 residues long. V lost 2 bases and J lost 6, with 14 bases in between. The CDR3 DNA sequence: TGTGCCAGCTCACCATTGAAAACAGATACTCAGCCCCAGCATTTT. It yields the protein CASSPLKTDTQPQHF.

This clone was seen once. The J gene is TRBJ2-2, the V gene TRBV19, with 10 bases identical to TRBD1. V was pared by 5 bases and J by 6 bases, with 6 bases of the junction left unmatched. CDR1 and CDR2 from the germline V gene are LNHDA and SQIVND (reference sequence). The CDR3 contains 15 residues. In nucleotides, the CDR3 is TGTGCCAGTAGTTCGCCCGGGACAGGGGCCGGGGAGCTGTTTTTT. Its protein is CASSSPGTGAGELFF. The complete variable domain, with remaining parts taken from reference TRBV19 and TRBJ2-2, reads DGGITQSPKYLFRKEGQNVTLSCEQNLNHDAMYWYRQDPGQGLRLIYYSQIVNDFQKGDIAEGYSVSREKKESFPLTVTSAQKNPTAFYLCASSSPGTGAGELFFGEGSRLTVL.

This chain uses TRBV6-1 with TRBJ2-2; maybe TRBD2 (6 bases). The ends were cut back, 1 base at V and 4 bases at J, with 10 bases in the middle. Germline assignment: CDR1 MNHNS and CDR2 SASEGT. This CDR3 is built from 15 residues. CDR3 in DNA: TGTGCCAGCAGTGAAGAAGCCGGGGGCACCGGGGAGCTGTTTTTT. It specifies CASSEEAGGTGELFF.

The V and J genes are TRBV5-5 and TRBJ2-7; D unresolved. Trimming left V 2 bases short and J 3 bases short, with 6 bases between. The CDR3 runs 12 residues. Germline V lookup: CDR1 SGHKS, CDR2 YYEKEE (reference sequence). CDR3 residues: CASSFSSYEQYF. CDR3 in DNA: TGTGCCAGCAGCTTCTCCAGCTACGAGCAGTACTTC.

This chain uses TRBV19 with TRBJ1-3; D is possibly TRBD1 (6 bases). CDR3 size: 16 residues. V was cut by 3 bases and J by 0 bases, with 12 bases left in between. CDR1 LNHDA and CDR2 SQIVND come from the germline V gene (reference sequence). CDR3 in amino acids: CASSMGARISGNTIYF. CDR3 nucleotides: TGTGCCAGTAGTATGGGGGCGCGGATCTCTGGAAACACCATATATTTT.

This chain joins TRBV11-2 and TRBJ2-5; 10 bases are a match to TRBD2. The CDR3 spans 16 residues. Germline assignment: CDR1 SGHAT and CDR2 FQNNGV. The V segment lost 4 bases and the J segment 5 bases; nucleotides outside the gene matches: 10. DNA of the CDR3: TGTGCCAGCAGCTCACGTCCCAGCGGGGGGGAGGAGACCCAGTACTTC. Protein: CASSSRPSGGEETQYF.

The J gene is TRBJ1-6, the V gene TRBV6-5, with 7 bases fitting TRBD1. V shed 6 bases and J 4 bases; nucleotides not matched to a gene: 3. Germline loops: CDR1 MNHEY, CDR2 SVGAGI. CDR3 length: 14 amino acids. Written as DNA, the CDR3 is TGTGCCAGCAGGAAGACAGGGTATAATTCACCCCTCCACTTT. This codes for CASRKTGYNSPLHF.

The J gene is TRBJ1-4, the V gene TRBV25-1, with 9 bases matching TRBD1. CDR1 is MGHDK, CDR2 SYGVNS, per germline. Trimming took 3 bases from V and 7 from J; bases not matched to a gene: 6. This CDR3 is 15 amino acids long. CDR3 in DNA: TGTGCCAGCAGTGACCTTCACAGGGGGCCTGAAAAACTGTTTTTT. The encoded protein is CASSDLHRGPEKLFF.

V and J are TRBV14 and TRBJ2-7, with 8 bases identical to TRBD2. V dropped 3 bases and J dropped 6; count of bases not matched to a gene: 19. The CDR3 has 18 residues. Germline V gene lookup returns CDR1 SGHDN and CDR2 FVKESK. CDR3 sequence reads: CASSHGLAGGSLPGEQYF. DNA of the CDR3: TGTGCCAGCAGCCACGGACTAGCTGGAGGTTCACTACCGGGCGAGCAGTACTTC.

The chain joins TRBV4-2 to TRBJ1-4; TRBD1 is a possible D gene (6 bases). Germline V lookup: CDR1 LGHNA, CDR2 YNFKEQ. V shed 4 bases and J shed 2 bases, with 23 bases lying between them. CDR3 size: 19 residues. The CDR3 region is CASSPDPQGFGGTNEKLFF. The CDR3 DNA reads TGTGCCAGCAGCCCAGACCCACAGGGATTCGGGGGGACTAATGAAAAACTGTTTTTT.